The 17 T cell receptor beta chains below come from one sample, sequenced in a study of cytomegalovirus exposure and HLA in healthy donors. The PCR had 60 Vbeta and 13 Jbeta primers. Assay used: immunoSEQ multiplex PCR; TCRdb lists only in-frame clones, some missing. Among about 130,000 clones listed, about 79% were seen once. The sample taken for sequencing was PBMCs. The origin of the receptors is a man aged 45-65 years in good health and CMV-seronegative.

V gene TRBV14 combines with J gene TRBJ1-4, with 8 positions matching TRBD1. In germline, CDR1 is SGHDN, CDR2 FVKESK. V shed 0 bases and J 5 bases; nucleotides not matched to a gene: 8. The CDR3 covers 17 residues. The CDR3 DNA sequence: TGTGCCAGCAGCCAAGATTGGTGGGACAGGACAAATGAAAAACTGTTTTTT. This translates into CASSQDWWDRTNEKLFF.

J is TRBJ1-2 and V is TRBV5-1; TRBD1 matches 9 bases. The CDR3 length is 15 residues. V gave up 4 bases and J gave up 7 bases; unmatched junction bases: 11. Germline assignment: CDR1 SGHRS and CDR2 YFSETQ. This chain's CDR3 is CASSDGGQGAFGYTF. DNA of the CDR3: TGCGCCAGCAGCGATGGGGGACAGGGCGCCTTTGGCTACACCTTC.

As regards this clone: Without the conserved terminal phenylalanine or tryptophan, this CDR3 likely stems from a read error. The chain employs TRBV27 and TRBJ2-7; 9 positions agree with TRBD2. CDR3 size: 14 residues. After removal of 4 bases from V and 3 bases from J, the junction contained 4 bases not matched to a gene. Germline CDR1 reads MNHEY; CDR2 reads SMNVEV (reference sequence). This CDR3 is CASSWRAGGYEQYL. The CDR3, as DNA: TGTGCCAGCAGTTGGAGAGCGGGAGGCTACGAGCAGTACCTC.

CDR3 region: CASSLGTSEETQYF. The CDR3 DNA follows: TGTGCCAGTAGCCTTGGTACCAGCGAAGAGACCCAGTACTTC. The V gene is TRBV19, the J gene TRBJ2-5, with D unresolved. The CDR3 covers 14 residues. V lost 6 bases to trimming and J lost 3 bases, with 14 bases between them. Germline loops: CDR1 LNHDA, CDR2 SQIVND (reference sequence).

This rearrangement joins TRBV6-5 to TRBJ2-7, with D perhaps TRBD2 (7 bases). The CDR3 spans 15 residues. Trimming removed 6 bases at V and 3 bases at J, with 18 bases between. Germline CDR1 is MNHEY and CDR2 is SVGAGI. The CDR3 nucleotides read TGTGCCAGCAGGACTGGGAGGGGGATCGGCTACGAGCAGTACTTC. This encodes CASRTGRGIGYEQYF.

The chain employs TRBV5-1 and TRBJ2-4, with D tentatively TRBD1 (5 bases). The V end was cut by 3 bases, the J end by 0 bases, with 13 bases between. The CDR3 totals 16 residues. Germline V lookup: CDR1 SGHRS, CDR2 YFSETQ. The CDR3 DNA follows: TGCGCCAGCAGCTCAGGGCCTTCGGGAGCCAAAAACATTCAGTACTTC. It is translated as CASSSGPSGAKNIQYF.

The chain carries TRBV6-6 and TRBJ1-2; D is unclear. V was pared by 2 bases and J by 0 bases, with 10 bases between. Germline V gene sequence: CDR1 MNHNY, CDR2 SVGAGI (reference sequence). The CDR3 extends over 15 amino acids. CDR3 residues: CASSYPQATNYGYTF. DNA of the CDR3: TGTGCCAGCAGTTACCCCCAGGCTACTAACTATGGCTACACCTTC.

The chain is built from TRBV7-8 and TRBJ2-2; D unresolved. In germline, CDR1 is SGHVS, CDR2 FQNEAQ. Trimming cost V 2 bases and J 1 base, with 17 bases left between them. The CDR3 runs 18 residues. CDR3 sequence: CASSLSLASARNTGELFF. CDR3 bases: TGTGCCAGCAGCTTAAGCTTGGCGTCAGCGAGGAACACCGGGGAGCTGTTTTTT.

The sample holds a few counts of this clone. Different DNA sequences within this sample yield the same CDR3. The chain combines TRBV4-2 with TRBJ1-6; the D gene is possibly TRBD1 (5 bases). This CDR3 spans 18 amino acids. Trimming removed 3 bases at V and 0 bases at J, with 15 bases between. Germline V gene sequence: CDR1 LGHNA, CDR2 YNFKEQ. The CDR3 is CASSQGGLSSSYNSPLHF. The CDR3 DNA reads TGTGCCAGCAGCCAGGGGGGACTTTCGAGCTCCTATAATTCACCCCTCCACTTT.

CDR3 in DNA: TGTGCTAGTGGTTCCCCATTAGCGGGGGGGCGTTACAATGAGCAGTTCTTC. This sequence encodes CASGSPLAGGRYNEQFF. V and J are TRBV12-5 and TRBJ2-1; 11 nucleotides agree with TRBD2. Germline lookup yields CDR1 LGHNT and CDR2 FRNRAP. CDR3 length: 17 amino acids. V lost 4 bases to trimming and J lost 4 bases; unmatched junction nucleotides: 9.

CDR3 region: CASSPGTGGASGNTIYF. CDR3 nucleotide sequence: TGTGCCAGCAGCCCCGGGACAGGGGGCGCCTCTGGAAACACCATATATTTT. This sequence joins TRBV7-2 and TRBJ1-3, with 12 bases lining up with TRBD1. Germline V gene lookup returns CDR1 SGHTA and CDR2 FQGNSA. The CDR3 runs to 17 residues. Unmatched junction bases numbered 5, after V lost 5 bases and J lost 0 bases.

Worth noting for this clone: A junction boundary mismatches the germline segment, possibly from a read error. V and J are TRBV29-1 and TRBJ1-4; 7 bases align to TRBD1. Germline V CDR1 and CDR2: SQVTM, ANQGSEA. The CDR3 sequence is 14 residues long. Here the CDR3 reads CSGRYRGSNEKLLF. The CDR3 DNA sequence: TGCAGCGGTCGTTACAGGGGTTCGAATGAAAAACTGCTTTTT.

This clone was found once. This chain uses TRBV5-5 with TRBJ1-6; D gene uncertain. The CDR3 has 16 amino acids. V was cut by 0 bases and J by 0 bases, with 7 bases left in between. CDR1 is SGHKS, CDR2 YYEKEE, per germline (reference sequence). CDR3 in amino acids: CASSLAIDSYNSPLHF. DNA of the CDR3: TGTGCCAGCAGCTTGGCCATAGACTCCTATAATTCACCCCTCCACTTT.

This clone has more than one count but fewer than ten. In nucleotides, the CDR3 is TGTGCCAGCAGCAGCGGCAGTTATAGCAATCAGCCCCAGCATTTT. Protein sequence: CASSSGSYSNQPQHF. The V and J genes are TRBV9 and TRBJ1-5; no clear D gene. Germline CDR1 reads SGDLS; CDR2 reads YYNGEE. The CDR3 runs to 15 residues. Trimming left V 4 bases short and J 0 bases short, with 11 bases between.

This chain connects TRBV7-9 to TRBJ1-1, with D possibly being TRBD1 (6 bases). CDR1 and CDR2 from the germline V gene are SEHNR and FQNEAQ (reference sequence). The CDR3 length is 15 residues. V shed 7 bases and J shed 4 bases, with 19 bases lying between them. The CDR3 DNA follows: TGTGCCAGCAACTCAGACAGGATAGGGAGCACTGAAGCTTTCTTT. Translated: CASNSDRIGSTEAFF. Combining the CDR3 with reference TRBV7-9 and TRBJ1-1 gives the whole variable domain DTGVSQNPRHKITKRGQNVTFRCDPISEHNRLYWYRQTLGQGPEFLTYFQNEAQLEKSRLLSDRFSAERPKGSFSTLEIQRTEQGDSAMYLCASNSDRIGSTEAFFGQGTRLTVV.

CDR3 nucleotides: TGCGCCAGCAGGGGTAGCGGGGAAGGTTACGAGCAGTACTTC. This gives the protein CASRGSGEGYEQYF. V and J are TRBV5-1 and TRBJ2-7; 8 nucleotides agree with TRBD2. CDR3 length: 14 amino acids. Germline V lookup: CDR1 SGHRS, CDR2 YFSETQ. Germline trimming cut 5 bases from V and 4 bases from J; bases unmatched to any gene: 8.

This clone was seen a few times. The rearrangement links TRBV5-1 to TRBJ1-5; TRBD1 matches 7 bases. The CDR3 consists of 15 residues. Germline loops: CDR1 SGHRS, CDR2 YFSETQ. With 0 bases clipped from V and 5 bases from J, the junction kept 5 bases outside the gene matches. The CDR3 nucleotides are TGCGCCAGCAGCTTGGATGGGACAGCTTATCAGCCCCAGCATTTT. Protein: CASSLDGTAYQPQHF.